The clone carrying this T cell receptor (beta chain) came up a few times. Trimming took 6 bases from V and 3 from J, leaving 18 bases between them. CDR1 and CDR2 (germline): MNHEY, SVGEGT. CDR3 length: 15 amino acids. A single record per CDR3 protein comes from TCRdb applying MiXCR to the RT-PCR reads. The sample contains fewer than 800,000 distinct CDR3 sequences, 14% of which appear only once. This TCR was sampled from a female donor in good health, serving as a healthy control. This chain connects TRBV6-2 or TRBV6-3 to TRBJ2-7, with D possibly called TRBD1 or TRBD2 (6 bases each). The sequenced sample was memory CD4+ T cells from blood. Here the CDR3 DNA reads TGTGCCAGCAGAGCCTCGGGGGCTTCGAACTACGAGCAGTACTTC. Protein: CASRASGASNYEQYF.